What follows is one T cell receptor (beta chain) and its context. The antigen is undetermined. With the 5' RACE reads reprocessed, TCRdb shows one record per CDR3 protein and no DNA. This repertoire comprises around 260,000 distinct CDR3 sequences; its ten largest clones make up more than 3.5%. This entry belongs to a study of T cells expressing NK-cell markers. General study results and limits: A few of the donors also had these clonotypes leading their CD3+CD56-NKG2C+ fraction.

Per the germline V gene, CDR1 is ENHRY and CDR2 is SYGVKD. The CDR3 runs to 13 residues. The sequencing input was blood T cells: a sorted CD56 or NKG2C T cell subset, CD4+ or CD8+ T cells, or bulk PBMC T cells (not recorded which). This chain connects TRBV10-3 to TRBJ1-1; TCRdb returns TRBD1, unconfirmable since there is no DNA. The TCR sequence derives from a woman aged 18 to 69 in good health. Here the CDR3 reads CAIRGHKNTEAFF.